This is a list of T cell receptor beta chains from one sample in a study of beta chain features in type 1 diabetes. Some clones are missing from TCRdb's copy, which holds only in-frame ones; the method was immunoSEQ multiplex PCR. Found here are about 240,000 clones, 11% to 15% of them singletons; the top ten hold approximately 0.018%. Sequenced: naive CD4+ T cells from blood. These receptors were collected from a man younger than 45 with type 1 diabetes. CDR3s include the opening cysteine and the closing phenylalanine or tryptophan. A D gene is named only where the DNA matches it firmly. Rows give clone size only sometimes, using once, few, many, or a class for an expanded clone.

CDR3 DNA	CDR3 protein	V gene	J gene	D gene	CDR3 length	clone size
TGTGCCTGGATAACCCAGGGGGAAACTGAAGCTTTCTTT	CAWITQGETEAFF	TRBV30	TRBJ1-1	TRBD1	13	few
TGTGCCAGCAGCCAGTCGGGGGGCGGAGAGACCCAGTACTTC	CASSQSGGGETQYF	TRBV4-2	TRBJ2-5	.	14	.
TGTGCCAGCAGCTTGGGGACTAGCGGGGGCACAGATACGCAGTATTTT	CASSLGTSGGTDTQYF	TRBV7-2	TRBJ2-3	TRBD2	16	.
TGCGCCAGCAGCCAAGGGGGACAGGGAGTTGAAAAACTGTTTTTT	CASSQGGQGVEKLFF	TRBV4-1	TRBJ1-4	TRBD1	15	few
TGCGCCAGCAGCCGCAGGACAGATAGAGAGACCCAGTACTTC	CASSRRTDRETQYF	TRBV5-1	TRBJ2-5	.	14	.
TGTGCCAGCTCACCCGACGCGGCAGATACGCAGTATTTT	CASSPDAADTQYF	TRBV18	TRBJ2-3	.	13	.
TGCGCCAGCAGCCAAGGACAGGCGAGCTCCTACGAGCAGTACTTC	CASSQGQASSYEQYF	TRBV4-1	TRBJ2-7	.	15	few
TGTGCCTGGGAGCACAACACTGAAGCTTTCTTT	CAWEHNTEAFF	TRBV30	TRBJ1-1	.	11	few
TGTGCCAGTCAGTTACAGGGGACTGAAGCTTTCTTT	CASQLQGTEAFF	TRBV19	TRBJ1-1	TRBD1	12	few
TGTGCCAGCAGGAATTACAGGGGCCGCACAGATACGCAGTATTTT	CASRNYRGRTDTQYF	TRBV6-5	TRBJ2-3	TRBD1	15	few
TGTGCCAGCAGCCGGCGGGGTCGGTACAATGAGCAGTTCTTC	CASSRRGRYNEQFF	TRBV5-6	TRBJ2-1	.	14	.
TGCGCCAGCAGCCAAGGGTTCGGGCAGGGGTATGGCTACACCTTC	CASSQGFGQGYGYTF	TRBV4-1	TRBJ1-2	.	15	few
TGTGCCATCAGTGAGTCGGGGAGGGGTGCGACCTTTGAAGCTTTCTTT	CAISESGRGATFEAFF	TRBV10-3	TRBJ1-1	.	16	few
TGTGCCAGCTCATCTGGACAGGGGGCCTACGAGCAGTACTTC	CASSSGQGAYEQYF	TRBV2	TRBJ2-7	TRBD1	14	.
TGTGCCAGTAGAGCACAGGGGGCCAGAGAGCAGTACTTC	CASRAQGAREQYF	TRBV19	TRBJ2-7	TRBD1	13	few
TGTGCCTGGAATGCGGATAAGGATCGGCCCCAGCATTTT	CAWNADKDRPQHF	TRBV30	TRBJ1-5	.	13	.
TGTGCCATCAGTGACATGAAGGGACACTTTAACGAGCAGTACTTC	CAISDMKGHFNEQYF	TRBV10-3	TRBJ2-7	.	15	.
TGTGCCAGCAATGGACTAGCGGGAGTAAATGAGCAGTTCTTC	CASNGLAGVNEQFF	TRBV2	TRBJ2-1	TRBD2	14	few
TGTGCCAGCAGCTTAGAGACCGCGGGGTATTTCTCTGGGGCCAACGTCCTGACTTTC	CASSLETAGYFSGANVLTF	TRBV7-9	TRBJ2-6	.	19	.
TGCGCCAGCCGGGCAGAGGGAACAGATACGCAGTATTTT	CASRAEGTDTQYF	TRBV5-1	TRBJ2-3	.	13	.
TGTGCCAGCAGCTTAAGTAGAGACACCGGGGAGCTGTTTTTT	CASSLSRDTGELFF	TRBV7-8	TRBJ2-2	.	14	.
TGTGCCACCAGCAGAGGACAGGGGGCGGATAAGCTTGAAGCTTTCTTT	CATSRGQGADKLEAFF	TRBV15	TRBJ1-1	TRBD1	16	few
TGTGCCAGCAGCCCCCGACAGGGCCAAGGCGGGGAGCTGTTTTTT	CASSPRQGQGGELFF	TRBV7-9	TRBJ2-2	TRBD1	15	.
TGTGCCAGCAGTGAAAGTGAGGGTGAGAATGAGCAGTTCTTC	CASSESEGENEQFF	TRBV25-1	TRBJ2-1	.	14	.
TGTGCCAGCGGCCCTCTAGCGGGAGGCTCCTACGAGCAGTACTTC	CASGPLAGGSYEQYF	TRBV11-2	TRBJ2-7	TRBD2	15	few
TGTGCCTGGTCCGGAAGACTAGCGGGAGGGGAAAACATTCAGTACTTC	CAWSGRLAGGENIQYF	TRBV30	TRBJ2-4	TRBD2	16	.
TGCGCCAGCAGCTCAGACAGCCCCTCCTACAATGAGCAGTTCTTC	CASSSDSPSYNEQFF	TRBV5-1	TRBJ2-1	.	15	.